The clone carrying this T cell receptor beta chain showed up just a few times. This CDR3 region has 14 residues. Germline V gene sequence: CDR1 SQVTM, CDR2 ANQGSEA. Trimming at V came to 5 bases and at J to 3 bases, leaving 6 bases not matched to a gene. Using unique molecular identifiers, the investigators prepared the TCRbeta library. MiXCR, run by TCRdb on the PCR reads, gives a single entry per CDR3 protein. The sample carries around 360,000 distinct CDR3 sequences, 9% to 12% recorded once. The data originate from a study of T-cell reconstitution after alpha-beta-depleted transplantation in children.

This receptor was obtained from a human donor who donated a stem cell graft to a child with acute lymphoblastic leukemia. The gene calls are TRBV29-1 and TRBJ2-1; the match to TRBD1 covers 8 bases. Material: PBMCs from the stem cell graft donor, obtained from the stem cell graft. The chain's CDR3 is CSVRGQGYYNEQFF. CDR3 in DNA: TGCAGCGTTCGCGGACAGGGATACTACAATGAGCAGTTCTTC.